The text below deals with one TCR beta chain. Its antigen is still unknown. The CDR3 runs 15 residues from the cysteine to the phenylalanine. No nucleotide data were recorded. This entry comes from a study of T cells expressing NK-cell markers (dated by TCRdb to 2020 to 2022). Regarding the complete study: TCR beta-chain repertoires were profiled in sorted CD3+CD56+NKG2C+, CD3+CD56+NKG2C- and CD3+CD56-NKG2C+ T-cell subsets from eight donors. Among the eight sequenced donors, only one was HCMV-seronegative, while the other seven were HCMV-seropositive. Randomly selected healthy volunteers, three men and five women, were used as the eight sequenced donors. The libraries were sequenced on Illumina HiSeq 2000/2500, MiSeq or NextSeq, producing 2 x 150 bp reads. What the study reported, not specific to this receptor: Whether the expanded NKG2C-expressing T cell clones were specific for HCMV antigens remained unclear. Those dominant clonotypes were again the most abundant among CD3+CD56-NKG2C+ cells in several donors, at about 25-60.1%. For six donors, the dominant CD3+CD56+NKG2C+ clonotypes were among the top 10 CD8+ clonotypes and accounted for about 1.0-7.5% of CD8+ T cells.

To determine HCMV serostatus, a commercial ELISA kit was used to detect HCMV-specific IgG in serum. Ficoll density gradient centrifugation was used to isolate peripheral blood mononuclear cells from blood. The instrument was an Illumina HiSeq 2000. The TCR beta cDNA libraries were made using 5'RACE template switching, a step that added both a universal primer site and unique molecular identifiers. cDNA synthesis was primed from the TCR beta constant segment, followed by two successive PCR amplification steps. The paper's processing steps were these. Reads were demultiplexed and grouped by UMI with MIGEC, and clonotypes were assembled and quantified with MiTCR. Only TCR cDNA sequences supported by at least two reads were kept to exclude erroneous sequences. The tcR package was used for downstream repertoire analysis, and clonotypes were matched between fractions using CDR3 nucleotide sequence together with V segment. VDJmatch was used to annotate antigen specificity against VDJdb, with one amino acid substitution in CDR3 permitted. The reads were reprocessed in TCRdb, with one entry per CDR3 protein sequence and no accompanying DNA. TCRdb, rather than the study authors, made the V and J calls. The table for this sample shows 350,000 to 450,000 distinct CDR3 sequences. Around 5% of the sample lies in the top ten.

The specimen was blood T cells: a sorted CD56 or NKG2C T cell subset, CD4+ or CD8+ T cells, or bulk PBMC T cells (not recorded which). The chain is assembled from TRBV12-3 or TRBV12-4 and TRBJ1-1. The sequence came from a man aged 18 to 69 in good health. The CDR3 loop reads CASRRGNAVNTEAFF.